This T cell receptor beta chain was sequenced for a study of prognosis after radiotherapy for stage I lung cancer. Across the study: With a biologically effective dose of at least 100 Gy, radiotherapy took the form of SBRT split into 3 to 5 fractions. Study-level results: Divergent TRBV and TRBJ gene usage has reportedly been observed between patients with and without metastases.

The V gene's germline CDR1 is SGDLS and CDR2 YYNGEE. V was clipped by 4 bases and J by 4 bases, with 11 bases between them. This CDR3 contains 13 residues. Multiplex PCR in two rounds served to amplify TCR beta CDR3 from genomic DNA. Amplification in first-round PCR relied on primers specific to each TRBV and TRBJ gene. TCRdb redid the calling of the multiplex PCR reads with MiXCR, one entry per CDR3 protein. The sample holds around 56,000 distinct CDR3 sequences, 26% seen once. No patient had prior chemotherapy, radiotherapy or other malignancies, and all were node-negative on CT and PET/CT. Blood, 5.5 to 6 milliliters, was collected at each of two time points. The sample holds many counts of this clonotype. Antigen: not known.

This chain joins TRBV9 and TRBJ1-1, with D tentatively TRBD1 (5 bases). The sequence derives from a donor over 45 with non-small cell lung cancer. Here the sequenced sample was PBMCs, taken before or after stereotactic body radiation therapy (not recorded which). The CDR3 coding sequence is TGTGCCAGCAGCTCCCAGGGTCGCACTGAAGCTTTCTTT. Its translation is CASSSQGRTEAFF.